The 16 T cell receptor beta chains below come from one sample, sequenced in a study of T cell clusters in autoimmune cytopenias. Roughly 38,000 genome equivalents of blood DNA were amplified for TRB. Multiplex touch-down PCR amplified TRB using TRB-A and TRB-B pools in one tube. With the multiplex PCR reads reprocessed, TCRdb shows one record per CDR3 protein and no DNA. The sample spans 2,000 to 3,000 distinct CDR3 sequences; the ten largest clones claim just under 30%. Sequences were obtained from peripheral blood. The receptors were gathered from a human donor with an autoimmune cytopenia or autoimmune hepatitis (not recorded which).

This clonotype registers medium-sized by frequency. CDR3 region: CASSPWGQETQYF. The rearrangement links TRBV6-2 or TRBV6-3 to TRBJ2-5; the D call of TRBD1 rests on TCRdb alone, since no DNA is present to check it. The CDR3 loop spans 13 amino acids. The germline gives CDR1 MNHEY, CDR2 SVGEGT.

This chain connects TRBV29-1 to TRBJ2-1; with no DNA, the TCRdb D assignment of TRBD2 cannot be verified. CDR1 is SQVTM, CDR2 ANQGSEA, per germline. There are 17 residues in the CDR3. The CDR3 reads CSVVGTSGTKGYNEQFF.

This clonotype is classed as medium-sized by frequency. The chain has TRBV6-5 and TRBJ2-3; TCRdb's assignment of TRBD2 cannot be checked, as there is no DNA. The CDR3 consists of 17 residues. Germline CDR1 reads MNHEY; CDR2 reads SVGAGI. The CDR3 sequence: CASSYGSSGRVADTQYF.

This clonotype is identified as medium-sized (0.01 to 0.1%) from frequency. The J gene is TRBJ2-5, the V gene TRBV7-2; TCRdb returns TRBD1, unconfirmable since there is no DNA. Per germline, CDR1 SGHTA and CDR2 FQGNSA. The CDR3 length is 17 residues. The CDR3 sequence is CASSYPIGGGRQETQYF.

This chain joins TRBV7-9 and TRBJ1-1. Germline V gene data show CDR1 as SEHNR and CDR2 as FQNEAQ (reference sequence). The CDR3 is 13 amino acids. The CDR3: CASSKDLNTEAFF. Drawing the rest from reference TRBV7-9 and TRBJ1-1, the complete variable domain is DTGVSQNPRHKITKRGQNVTFRCDPISEHNRLYWYRQTLGQGPEFLTYFQNEAQLEKSRLLSDRFSAERPKGSFSTLEIQRTEQGDSAMYLCASSKDLNTEAFFGQGTRLTVV.

CDR3 sequence: CSARGREDGNQPQHF. The chain recombines TRBV20-1 with TRBJ1-5; TCRdb returns TRBD1, unconfirmable since there is no DNA. The germline gives CDR1 DFQATT, CDR2 SNEGSKA (reference sequence). This CDR3 comprises 15 residues.

According to its frequency, this clonotype is medium-sized (0.01 to 0.1%). The chain couples TRBV11-1 to TRBJ2-3; TCRdb's D gene call, TRBD1, goes unchecked for lack of DNA. The germline CDR1 and CDR2 sequences are SGHAT and FQDESV (reference sequence). The CDR3 is made up of 14 amino acids. This CDR3 reads CASSPGQGADTQYF.

By frequency, this clonotype registers medium-sized. The genes are TRBV5-4 and TRBJ2-5; without DNA, the TCRdb call of TRBD2 cannot be checked. Germline V gives CDR1 SGHNT, CDR2 YYREEE (reference sequence). The CDR3 is 15 residues long. CDR3 residues: CASSPQAGRAETQYF.

Frequency places this clonotype as medium-sized. The CDR3 loop is CASSETGKSGYTF. The chain couples TRBV7-9 to TRBJ1-2; TCRdb gives TRBD1 as the D gene, but with no DNA this cannot be confirmed. The germline gives CDR1 SEHNR, CDR2 FQNEAQ (reference sequence). This CDR3 is 13 amino acids long.

This clonotype is labeled medium-sized based on frequency. The CDR3 here is CASSPTGTSGRLEQFF. This chain joins TRBV7-9 and TRBJ2-1; TCRdb's D call, TRBD2, is unchecked because there is no DNA. Germline CDR1 is SEHNR and CDR2 is FQNEAQ (reference sequence). CDR3 length equals 16 residues.

This clonotype counts as medium-sized by frequency. This sequence joins TRBV30 and TRBJ1-3; as DNA is missing, the TRBD1 call by TCRdb cannot be tested. The germline V gene encodes CDR1 GTSNPN and CDR2 SVGIG (reference sequence). The CDR3 is 16 residues long. CDR3 amino acids: CAWSVPGQSSGNTIYF.

Considering frequency, this clonotype is medium-sized. The chain is built from TRBV6-5 and TRBJ2-5; TCRdb's D call of TRBD1 is untestable without DNA. Germline CDR1 is MNHEY and CDR2 is SVGAGI. This CDR3 spans 16 amino acids. The chain's CDR3 is CASSYGGTGARETQYF.

The chain carries TRBV5-6 and TRBJ1-3. This CDR3 contains 17 residues. The germline CDR1 and CDR2 sequences are SGHDT and YYEEEE. CDR3 residues: CASSFTLPRGSGNTIYF.

According to its frequency, this clonotype is medium-sized. The chain joins TRBV30 to TRBJ1-6; the D call of TRBD1 rests on TCRdb alone, since no DNA is present to check it. The length of the CDR3 is 16 residues. CDR1 is GTSNPN, CDR2 SVGIG, per germline (reference sequence). The CDR3 spells CAWSVGGGANNSPLHF.

This clonotype shows up as large by frequency. The chain recombines TRBV29-1 with TRBJ2-7; TCRdb calls TRBD1, which cannot be checked without DNA. The V gene's germline CDR1 is SQVTM and CDR2 ANQGSEA. This CDR3 contains 12 residues. The CDR3 reads CSFRGAGNEQYF.

By frequency, this clonotype is large. The chain is built from TRBV10-3 and TRBJ2-2; absent DNA, TCRdb's TRBD2 call cannot be checked. Germline V gene data show CDR1 as ENHRY and CDR2 as SYGVKD. This CDR3 has 18 residues. This chain's CDR3 is CAISESISGRANTGELFF.